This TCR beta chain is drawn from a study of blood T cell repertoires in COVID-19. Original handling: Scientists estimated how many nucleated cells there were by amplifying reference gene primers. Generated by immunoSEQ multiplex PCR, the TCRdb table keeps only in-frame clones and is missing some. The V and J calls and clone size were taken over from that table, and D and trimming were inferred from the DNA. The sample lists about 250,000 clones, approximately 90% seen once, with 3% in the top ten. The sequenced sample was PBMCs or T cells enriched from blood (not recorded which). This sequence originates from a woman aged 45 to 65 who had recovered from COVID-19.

The CDR3 sequence is CASSPTTDTQYF. As DNA, the CDR3 is TGTGCCAGCAGCCCTACCACAGATACGCAGTATTTT. This sequence joins TRBV7-8 and TRBJ2-3, with D unresolved. Germline CDR1 is SGHVS and CDR2 is FQNEAQ. CDR3 length: 12 residues. The V gene lost 5 bases and the J gene lost 2 bases, with 5 bases spanning the gap. Using reference TRBV7-8 and TRBJ2-3 for the parts outside the CDR3, the full variable domain is GAGVSQSPRYKVAKRGQDVALRCDPISGHVSLFWYQQALGQGPEFLTYFQNEAQLDKSGLPSDRFFAERPEGSVSTLKIQRTQQEDSAVYLCASSPTTDTQYFGPGTRLTVL.